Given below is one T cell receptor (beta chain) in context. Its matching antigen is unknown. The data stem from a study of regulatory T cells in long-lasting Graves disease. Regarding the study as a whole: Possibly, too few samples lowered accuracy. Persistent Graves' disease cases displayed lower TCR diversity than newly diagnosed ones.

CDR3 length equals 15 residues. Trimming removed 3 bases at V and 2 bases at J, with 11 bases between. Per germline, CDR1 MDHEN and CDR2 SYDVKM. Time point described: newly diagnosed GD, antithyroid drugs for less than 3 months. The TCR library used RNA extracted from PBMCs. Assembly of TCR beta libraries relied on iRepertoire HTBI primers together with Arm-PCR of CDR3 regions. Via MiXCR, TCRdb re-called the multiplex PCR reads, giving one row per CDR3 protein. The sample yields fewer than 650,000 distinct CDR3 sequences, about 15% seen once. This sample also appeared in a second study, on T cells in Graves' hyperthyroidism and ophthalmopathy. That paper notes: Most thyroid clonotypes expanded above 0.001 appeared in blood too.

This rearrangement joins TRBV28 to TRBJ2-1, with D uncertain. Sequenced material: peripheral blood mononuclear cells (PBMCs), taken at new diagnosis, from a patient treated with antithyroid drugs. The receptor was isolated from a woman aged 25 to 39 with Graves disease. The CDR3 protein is CASSFARSPYNEQFF. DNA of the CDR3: TGTGCCAGCAGTTTCGCGAGAAGCCCCTACAATGAGCAGTTCTTC.